Many counts were recorded for the clone carrying this TCR beta chain. The CDR3 consists of 14 residues. CDR1 and CDR2 (germline): LGHNA, YSLEER. Trimming cost V 0 bases and J 4 bases, with 10 bases left between them. These data come from a study of Graves' ophthalmopathy and Graves' hyperthyroidism. RNA transcripts were the template, and TCR beta CDR3 regions were amplified from them. In the first round, RT-PCR was carried out with HTBI primers, and a multiplex PCR formed the second round. TCRdb fed the multiplex PCR reads into MiXCR, producing one record per CDR3 protein. The sample contains 1 million to 1.3 million distinct CDR3 sequences, less than 45% of which appear only once.

The receptor was isolated from an adult man with Graves' hyperthyroidism. This chain joins TRBV4-3 and TRBJ2-7; no clear D. Sequenced input: peripheral blood or thyroid tissue (not recorded which). The CDR3 loop reads CASSQEGRGYEQYF. As DNA, the CDR3 is TGCGCCAGCAGCCAAGAAGGAAGAGGATACGAGCAGTACTTC.